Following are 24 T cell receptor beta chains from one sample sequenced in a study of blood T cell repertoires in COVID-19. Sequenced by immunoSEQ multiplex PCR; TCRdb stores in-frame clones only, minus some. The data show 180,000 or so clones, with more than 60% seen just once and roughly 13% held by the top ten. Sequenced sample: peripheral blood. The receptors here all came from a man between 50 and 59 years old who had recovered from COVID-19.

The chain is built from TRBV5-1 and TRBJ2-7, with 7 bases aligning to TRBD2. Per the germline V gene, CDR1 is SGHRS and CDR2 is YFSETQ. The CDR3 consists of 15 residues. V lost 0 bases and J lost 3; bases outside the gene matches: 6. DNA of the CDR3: TGCGCCAGCAGCTTGGATGTTGGGACTAACTACGAGCAGTACTTC. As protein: CASSLDVGTNYEQYF.

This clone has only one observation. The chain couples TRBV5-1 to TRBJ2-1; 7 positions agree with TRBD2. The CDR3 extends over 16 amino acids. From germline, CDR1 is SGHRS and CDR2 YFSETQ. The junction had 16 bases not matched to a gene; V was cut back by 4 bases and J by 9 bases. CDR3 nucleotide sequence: TGCGCCAGCAGCCCTCGTGTTAGCGGGTCGGGCGGTGAGCAGTTCTTC. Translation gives CASSPRVSGSGGEQFF.

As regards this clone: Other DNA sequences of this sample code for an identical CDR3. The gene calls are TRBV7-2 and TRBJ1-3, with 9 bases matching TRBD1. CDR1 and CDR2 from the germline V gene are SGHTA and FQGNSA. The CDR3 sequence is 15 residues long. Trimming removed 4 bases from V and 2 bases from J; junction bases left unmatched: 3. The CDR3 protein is CASSSRTGAGNTIYF. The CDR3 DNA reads TGTGCCAGCAGCTCCAGGACAGGGGCTGGAAACACCATATATTTT.

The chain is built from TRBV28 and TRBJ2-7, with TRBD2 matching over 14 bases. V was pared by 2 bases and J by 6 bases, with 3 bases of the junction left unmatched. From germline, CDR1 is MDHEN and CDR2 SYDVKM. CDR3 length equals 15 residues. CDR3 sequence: CASSLRLAGGREQYF. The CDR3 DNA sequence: TGTGCCAGCAGTTTAAGACTAGCGGGAGGGCGCGAGCAGTACTTC.

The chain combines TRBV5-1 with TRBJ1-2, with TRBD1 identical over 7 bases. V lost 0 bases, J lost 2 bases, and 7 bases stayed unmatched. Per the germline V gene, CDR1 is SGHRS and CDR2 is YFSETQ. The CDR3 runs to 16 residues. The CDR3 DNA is TGCGCCAGCAGCTTGGTATCCGGGACAGTCAACTATGGCTACACCTTC. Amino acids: CASSLVSGTVNYGYTF.

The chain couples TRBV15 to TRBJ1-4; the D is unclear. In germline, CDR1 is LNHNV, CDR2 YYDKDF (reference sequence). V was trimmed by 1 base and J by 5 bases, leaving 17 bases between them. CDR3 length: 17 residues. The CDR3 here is CATSRVISRHSNEKLFF. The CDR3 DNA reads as TGTGCCACCAGCAGAGTAATCAGCCGACACTCCAATGAAAAACTGTTTTTT.

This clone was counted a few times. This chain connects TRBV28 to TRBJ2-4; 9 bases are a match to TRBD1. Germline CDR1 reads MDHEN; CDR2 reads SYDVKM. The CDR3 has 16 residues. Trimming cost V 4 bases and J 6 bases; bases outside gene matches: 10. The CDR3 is CASSSSGTGWRNIQYF. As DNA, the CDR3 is TGTGCCAGCAGTTCATCCGGGACAGGGTGGAGAAACATTCAGTACTTC.

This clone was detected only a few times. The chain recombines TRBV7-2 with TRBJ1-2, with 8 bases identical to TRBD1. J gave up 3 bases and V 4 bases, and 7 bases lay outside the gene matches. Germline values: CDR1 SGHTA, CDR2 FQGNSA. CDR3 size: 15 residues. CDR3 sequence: CASSSRDRSYYGYTF. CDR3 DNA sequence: TGTGCCAGCAGCTCCCGGGACAGGAGTTACTATGGCTACACCTTC.

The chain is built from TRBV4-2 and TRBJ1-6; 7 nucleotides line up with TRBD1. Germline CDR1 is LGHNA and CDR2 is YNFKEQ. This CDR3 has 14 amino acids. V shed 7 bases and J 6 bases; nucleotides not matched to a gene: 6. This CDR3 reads CASTPGTVNSPLHF. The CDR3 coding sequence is TGTGCCAGCACTCCCGGGACAGTTAATTCACCCCTCCACTTT.

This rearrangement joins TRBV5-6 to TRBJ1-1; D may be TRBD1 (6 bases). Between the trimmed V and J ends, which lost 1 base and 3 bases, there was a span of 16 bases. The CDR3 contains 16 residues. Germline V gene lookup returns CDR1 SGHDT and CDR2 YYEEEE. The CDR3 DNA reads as TGTGCCAGCAGCTTGTGGGACGTAGGGGGGGACACTGAAGCTTTCTTT. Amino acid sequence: CASSLWDVGGDTEAFF.

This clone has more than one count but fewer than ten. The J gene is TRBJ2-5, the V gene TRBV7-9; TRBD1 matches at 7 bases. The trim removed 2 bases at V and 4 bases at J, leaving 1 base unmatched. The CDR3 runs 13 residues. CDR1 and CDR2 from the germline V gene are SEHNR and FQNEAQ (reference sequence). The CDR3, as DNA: TGTGCCAGCAGCTTATACAGGGGAGAGACCCAGTACTTC. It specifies CASSLYRGETQYF.

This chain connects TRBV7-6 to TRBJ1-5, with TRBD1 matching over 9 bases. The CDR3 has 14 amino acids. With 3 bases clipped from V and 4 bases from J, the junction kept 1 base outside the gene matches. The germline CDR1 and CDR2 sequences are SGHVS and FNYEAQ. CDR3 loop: CASSFGQGNQPQHF. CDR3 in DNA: TGTGCCAGCAGCTTCGGACAGGGGAATCAGCCCCAGCATTTT.

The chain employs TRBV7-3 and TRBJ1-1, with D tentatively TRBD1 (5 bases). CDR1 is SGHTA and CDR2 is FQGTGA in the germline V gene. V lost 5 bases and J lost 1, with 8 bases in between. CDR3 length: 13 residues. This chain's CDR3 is CASSTTGNTEAFF. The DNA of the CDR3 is TGTGCCAGCAGCACTACAGGGAACACTGAAGCTTTCTTT.

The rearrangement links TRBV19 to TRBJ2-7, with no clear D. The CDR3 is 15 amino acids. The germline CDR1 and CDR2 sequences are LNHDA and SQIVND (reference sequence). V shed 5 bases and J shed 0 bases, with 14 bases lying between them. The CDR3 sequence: CASSATTGLSYEQYF. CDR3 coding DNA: TGTGCCAGTAGTGCAACGACTGGCCTCTCCTACGAGCAGTACTTC.

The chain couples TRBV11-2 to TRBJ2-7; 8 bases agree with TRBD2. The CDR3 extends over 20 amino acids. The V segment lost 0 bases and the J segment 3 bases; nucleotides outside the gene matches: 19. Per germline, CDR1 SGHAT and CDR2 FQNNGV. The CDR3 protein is CASSLDRGRAAGGIDYEQYF. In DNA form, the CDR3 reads TGTGCCAGCAGCTTAGATCGGGGAAGGGCCGCGGGAGGCATAGACTACGAGCAGTACTTC. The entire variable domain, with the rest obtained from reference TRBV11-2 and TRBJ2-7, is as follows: EAGVAQSPRYKIIEKRQSVAFWCNPISGHATLYWYQQILGQGPKLLIQFQNNGVVDDSQLPKDRFSAERLKGVDSTLKIQPAKLEDSAVYLCASSLDRGRAAGGIDYEQYFGPGTRLTVT.

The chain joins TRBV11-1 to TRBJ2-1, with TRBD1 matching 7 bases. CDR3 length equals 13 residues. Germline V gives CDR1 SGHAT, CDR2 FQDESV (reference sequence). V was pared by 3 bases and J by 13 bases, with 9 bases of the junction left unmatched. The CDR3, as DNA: TGTGCCAGCAGCTTGGACCTCGGGGACAGTCAGTTCTTC. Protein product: CASSLDLGDSQFF.

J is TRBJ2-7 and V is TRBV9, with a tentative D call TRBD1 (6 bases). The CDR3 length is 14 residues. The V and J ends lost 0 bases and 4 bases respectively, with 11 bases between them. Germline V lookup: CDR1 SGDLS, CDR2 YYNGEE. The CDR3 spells CASSVAQGTYEQYF. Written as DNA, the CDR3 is TGTGCCAGCAGCGTAGCACAGGGTACGTACGAGCAGTACTTC.

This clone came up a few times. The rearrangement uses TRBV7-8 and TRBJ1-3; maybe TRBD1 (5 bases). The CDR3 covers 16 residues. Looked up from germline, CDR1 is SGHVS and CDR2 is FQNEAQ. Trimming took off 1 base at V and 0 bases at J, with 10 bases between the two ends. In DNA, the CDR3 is TGTGCCAGCAGCTTAGTGGAGGGGCCCTCTGGAAACACCATATATTTT. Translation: CASSLVEGPSGNTIYF.

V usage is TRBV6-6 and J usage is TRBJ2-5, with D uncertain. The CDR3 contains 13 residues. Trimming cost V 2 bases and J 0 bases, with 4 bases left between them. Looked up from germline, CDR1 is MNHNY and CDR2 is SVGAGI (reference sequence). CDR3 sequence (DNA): TGTGCCAGCAGTTACACAGACCAAGAGACCCAGTACTTC. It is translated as CASSYTDQETQYF.

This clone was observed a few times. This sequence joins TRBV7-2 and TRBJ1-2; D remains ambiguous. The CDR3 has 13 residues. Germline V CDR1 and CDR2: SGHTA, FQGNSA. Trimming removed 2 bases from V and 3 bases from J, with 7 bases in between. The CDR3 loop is CASSLIDYYGYTF. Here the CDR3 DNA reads TGTGCCAGCAGCTTAATCGACTACTATGGCTACACCTTC.

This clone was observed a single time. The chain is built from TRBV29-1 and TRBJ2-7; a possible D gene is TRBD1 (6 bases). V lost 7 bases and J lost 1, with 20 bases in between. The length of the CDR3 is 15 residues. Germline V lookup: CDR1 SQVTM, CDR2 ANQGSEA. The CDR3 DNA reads TGCAGCGCCTCAACCAGAATGGACAGTTCCTACGAGCAGTACTTC. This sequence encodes CSASTRMDSSYEQYF.

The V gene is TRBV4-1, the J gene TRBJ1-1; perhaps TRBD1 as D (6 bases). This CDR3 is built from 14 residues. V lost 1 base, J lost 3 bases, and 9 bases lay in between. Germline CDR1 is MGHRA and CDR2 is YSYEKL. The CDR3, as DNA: TGCGCCAGCAGCCAAGGACAGGATGACACTGAAGCTTTCTTT. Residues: CASSQGQDDTEAFF.

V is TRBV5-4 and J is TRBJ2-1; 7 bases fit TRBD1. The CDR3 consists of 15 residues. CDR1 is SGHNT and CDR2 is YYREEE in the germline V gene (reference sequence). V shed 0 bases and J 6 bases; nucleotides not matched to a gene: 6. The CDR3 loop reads CASSLARGPGNEQFF. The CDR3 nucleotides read TGTGCCAGCAGCTTGGCTAGGGGGCCGGGCAATGAGCAGTTCTTC.

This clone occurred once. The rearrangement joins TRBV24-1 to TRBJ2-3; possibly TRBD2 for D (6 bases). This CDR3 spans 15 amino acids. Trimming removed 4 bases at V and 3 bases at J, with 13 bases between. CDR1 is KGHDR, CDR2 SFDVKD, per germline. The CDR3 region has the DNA TGTGCCACCAGTGACAAGGCCGGGGGAACAGATACGCAGTATTTT. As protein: CATSDKAGGTDTQYF.